These 30 T cell receptor beta chains were all obtained from the same sample, sequenced in a study of neurological immune-mediated disorders. Time point indicated: longitudinal time-point 2. One entry per CDR3 protein results from TCRdb running MiXCR on the 5' RACE reads. The repertoire has 84,000 or so distinct CDR3 sequences, under 15% of them found once; the top ten carry about 4.6%. Sequencing used PBMCs. The receptor source for this set is a female donor with HTLV-1-associated myelopathy (HAM/TSP).

This clonotype was recorded a few times. V usage is TRBV2 and J usage is TRBJ2-1; TRBD2 is a possible D gene (5 bases). V shed 4 bases and J shed 7 bases, with 14 bases lying between them. The length of the CDR3 is 14 residues. Per germline, CDR1 SNHLY and CDR2 FYNNEI. As DNA, the CDR3 is TGTGCCAGCAGTGTCCGACTATGGACTAATGAGCAGTTCTTC. It is translated as CASSVRLWTNEQFF.

In its sample, this clonotype was seen many times. The rearrangement links TRBV6-5 to TRBJ2-7; 7 bases line up with TRBD1. The CDR3 extends over 15 amino acids. Germline V gene lookup returns CDR1 MNHEY and CDR2 SVGAGI. V was pared by 4 bases and J by 3 bases, with 9 bases of the junction left unmatched. The CDR3 nucleotides read TGTGCCAGCAGTTCCCCGGGACAGCCTCACTACGAGCAGTACTTC. Translation gives CASSSPGQPHYEQYF.

In this sample, this clonotype turned up many times. The V gene is TRBV2, the J gene TRBJ2-2, with 16 positions matching TRBD2. V was clipped by 5 bases and J by 5 bases; unmatched bases: 5. The CDR3 loop spans 17 amino acids. Germline V CDR1 and CDR2: SNHLY, FYNNEI. The CDR3: CASSLGLAGGRTGELFF. The CDR3 coding sequence is TGTGCCAGCAGTTTGGGACTAGCGGGGGGGCGTACCGGGGAGCTGTTTTTT.

Concerning this clonotype itself: A clone one base away is much larger, so this may be a read error. The chain carries TRBV7-8 and TRBJ2-5; 9 bases are shared with TRBD2. CDR1 SGHVS and CDR2 FQNEAQ come from the germline V gene. The CDR3 runs to 16 residues. J lost 1 base, V lost 4 bases, and 7 bases had no gene match. DNA for the CDR3: TGTGCCAGCAGCTCCGGAATAGCGGGGGTCCAAGAGACCCAGTACTTC. It codes for CASSSGIAGVQETQYF. Drawing the rest from reference TRBV7-8 and TRBJ2-5, the complete variable domain is GAGVSQSPRYKVAKRGQDVALRCDPISGHVSLFWYQQALGQGPEFLTYFQNEAQLDKSGLPSDRFFAERPEGSVSTLKIQRTQQEDSAVYLCASSSGIAGVQETQYFGPGTRLLVL.

With respect to this clonotype: A much larger clone lies one base from this, so it may be a read error. CDR3 region: CASNMRAEQYF. The CDR3 DNA follows: TGTGCCAGCAACATGAGGGCCGAGCAGTACTTC. The chain has TRBV28 and TRBJ2-7; a weak D match, TRBD2 (5 bases). This CDR3 is built from 11 residues. Germline CDR1 and CDR2: MDHEN and SYDVKM. Trimming took off 7 bases at V and 6 bases at J, with 10 bases between the two ends.

This clonotype has ten or more counts. The chain combines TRBV7-2 with TRBJ2-7, with TRBD1 identical over 10 bases. V shed 2 bases, J shed 5 bases, and the junction held 3 bases outside the gene matches. The germline V gene encodes CDR1 SGHTA and CDR2 FQGNSA. The CDR3 covers 14 residues. The CDR3 nucleotides read TGTGCCAGCAGCTTACGCGGACAGGGGGACGAGCAGTACTTC. Protein product: CASSLRGQGDEQYF.

This sequence joins TRBV18 and TRBJ2-7; the D gene is possibly TRBD2 (6 bases). Germline V gives CDR1 KGHSH, CDR2 LQKENI. The CDR3 is 14 amino acids. The V end lost 0 bases, the J end lost 3 bases, and 9 bases lay between the germline ends. In nucleotides, the CDR3 is TGTGCCAGCTCACCACCCGCGACTAGCTACGAGCAGTACTTC. Translation: CASSPPATSYEQYF. The full variable domain, completed using reference TRBV18 and TRBJ2-7, is NAGVMQNPRHLVRRRGQEARLRCSPMKGHSHVYWYRQLPEEGLKFMVYLQKENIIDESGMPKERFSAEFPKEGPSILRIQQVVRGDSAAYFCASSPPATSYEQYFGPGTRLTVT.

About this clonotype: A read error is possible here, since a much larger clone lies one base away. The V call is TRBV7-9, the J call TRBJ1-5; D gene ambiguous. The CDR3 extends over 13 amino acids. The germline CDR1 and CDR2 sequences are SEHNR and FQNEAQ (reference sequence). V lost 3 bases and J 5 bases, leaving 8 bases between the germline ends. The CDR3 protein is CASSFSLDQPQHF. CDR3 bases: TGTGCCAGCAGCTTTTCTCTGGATCAGCCCCAGCATTTT.

This chain uses TRBV29-1 with TRBJ1-3; no clear D. The CDR3 has 12 amino acids. Germline lookup yields CDR1 SQVTM and CDR2 ANQGSEA. The V and J ends lost 4 bases and 0 bases respectively, with 4 bases between them. The CDR3 is CSVVSSGNTIYF. The CDR3 DNA reads as TGCAGCGTTGTAAGCTCTGGAAACACCATATATTTT.

The sample holds many counts of this clonotype. The rearrangement links TRBV3-1 to TRBJ1-5; D remains unclear. The length of the CDR3 is 13 residues. Trimming left V 0 bases short and J 4 bases short, with 4 bases between. Germline V gene sequence: CDR1 LGHDT, CDR2 YNNKEL (reference sequence). CDR3 bases: TGTGCCAGCAGCCAAGACAGGAATCAGCCCCAGCATTTT. As protein: CASSQDRNQPQHF. Complete variable domain (other parts from reference TRBV3-1 and TRBJ1-5): DTAVSQTPKYLVTQMGNDKSIKCEQNLGHDTMYWYKQDSKKFLKIMFSYNNKELIINETVPNRFSPKSPDKAHLNLHINSLELGDSAVYFCASSQDRNQPQHFGDGTRLSIL.

This clonotype was counted ten times or more. The chain recombines TRBV5-1 with TRBJ1-1; D ambiguous. CDR3 length: 15 amino acids. The germline V and J ends were trimmed by 4 bases and 5 bases, with 18 bases remaining between them. Germline CDR1 is SGHRS and CDR2 is YFSETQ. The CDR3 loop is CASSTYSGPGTEAFF. Here the CDR3 DNA reads TGCGCCAGCAGCACCTACTCGGGCCCGGGGACTGAAGCTTTCTTT.

This clonotype was observed many times. V is TRBV5-1 and J is TRBJ2-7, with 8 bases identical to TRBD2. The CDR3 is 16 amino acids. Per germline, CDR1 SGHRS and CDR2 YFSETQ. V was pared by 0 bases and J by 4 bases, with 9 bases of the junction left unmatched. CDR3 amino acids: CASSLGQRLATYEQYF. CDR3 nucleotides: TGCGCCAGCAGCTTGGGGCAGCGACTAGCGACTTACGAGCAGTACTTC.

This clonotype was seen at least ten times. The rearrangement uses TRBV12-3 or TRBV12-4 and TRBJ1-1; D not resolved. This CDR3 comprises 15 residues. V lost 5 bases and J lost 7, with 20 bases in between. CDR3 nucleotides: TGTGCCAGCAGTCCCCTTTTGAGAAGGCCGGTTGAAGCTTTCTTT. Protein sequence: CASSPLLRRPVEAFF.

This clonotype was detected ten times or more. This rearrangement joins TRBV6-6 to TRBJ2-7; possible D gene TRBD2, 6 bases. This CDR3 contains 18 residues. Looked up from germline, CDR1 is MNHNY and CDR2 is SVGAGI (reference sequence). The V gene lost 0 bases and the J gene lost 5 bases, with 23 bases spanning the gap. The CDR3 here is CASSYSGGRGRGVHEQYF. DNA for the CDR3: TGTGCCAGCAGTTACTCGGGGGGAAGGGGACGTGGGGTCCACGAGCAGTACTTC.

This clonotype came up many times. The chain recombines TRBV6-6 with TRBJ1-6; no reliable D call. Per the germline V gene, CDR1 is MNHNY and CDR2 is SVGAGI (reference sequence). The CDR3 contains 15 residues. The V and J ends lost 2 bases and 1 base respectively, with 6 bases between them. The CDR3 is CASSYMKSYNSPLHF. The CDR3 DNA reads as TGTGCCAGCAGTTACATGAAATCCTATAATTCACCCCTCCACTTT.

A note on this clonotype: Being one base from a much bigger clone, this may be a read error. J is TRBJ1-1 and V is TRBV5-1; TRBD1 might be the D (6 bases). The V gene's germline CDR1 is SGHRS and CDR2 YFSETQ. The germline V and J ends were trimmed by 0 bases and 9 bases, with 12 bases remaining between them. The CDR3 runs to 13 residues. This chain's CDR3 is CASSLEGGSKAFF. CDR3 coding DNA: TGCGCCAGCAGCTTGGAAGGGGGTTCTAAAGCTTTCTTT.

This clonotype was counted at least ten times. The rearrangement joins TRBV20-1 to TRBJ1-5; 7 nucleotides align to TRBD1. Looked up from germline, CDR1 is DFQATT and CDR2 is SNEGSKA (reference sequence). CDR3 length: 15 residues. Germline trimming cut 3 bases from V and 4 bases from J; bases unmatched to any gene: 9. The CDR3 loop reads CSARVTGSGNQPQHF. The CDR3 nucleotides read TGCAGTGCTAGGGTGACAGGGAGCGGGAATCAGCCCCAGCATTTT.

This clonotype has a handful of counts. V usage is TRBV6-2 or TRBV6-3 and J usage is TRBJ1-3; D uncertain. V lost 0 bases and J lost 0, with 6 bases in between. The germline CDR1 and CDR2 sequences are MNHEY and SVGEGT. This CDR3 spans 15 amino acids. CDR3 residues: CASSYSTGSGNTIYF. CDR3 in DNA: TGTGCCAGCAGTTACTCGACGGGCTCTGGAAACACCATATATTTT.

Ten or more counts support this clonotype. The V gene is TRBV28, the J gene TRBJ2-7, with unresolved D. Germline V gene data show CDR1 as MDHEN and CDR2 as SYDVKM. With 6 bases removed from V and 7 bases from J, the gap between germline ends came to 13 bases. The CDR3 consists of 12 residues. In DNA, the CDR3 is TGTGCCAGCAGGAACCTTTTGAGGGAGCAGTACTTC. Translation gives CASRNLLREQYF. The full variable domain, in which reference TRBV28 and TRBJ2-7 provide the parts outside the CDR3, is DVKVTQSSRYLVKRTGEKVFLECVQDMDHENMFWYRQDPGLGLRLIYFSYDVKMKEKGDIPEGYSVSREKKERFSLILESASTNQTSMYLCASRNLLREQYFGPGTRLTVT.

This clonotype was observed at least ten times. J is TRBJ2-2 and V is TRBV12-3 or TRBV12-4; 8 nucleotides match TRBD1. V shed 7 bases, J shed 7 bases, and the junction held 8 bases outside the gene matches. The CDR3 spans 14 residues. DNA for the CDR3: TGTGCCAGCAAGGGCAGGGGGCTGATCGGGGAGCTGTTTTTT. Translation gives CASKGRGLIGELFF.

This clonotype was detected ten times or more. The rearrangement uses TRBV5-1 and TRBJ2-2; possible D gene TRBD1, 5 bases. The germline V gene encodes CDR1 SGHRS and CDR2 YFSETQ. Trimming removed 5 bases at V and 0 bases at J, with 8 bases between. This CDR3 comprises 14 residues. This CDR3 is CASRDIANTGELFF. DNA of the CDR3: TGCGCCAGCAGGGACATTGCGAACACCGGGGAGCTGTTTTTT. The entire variable domain, with the rest obtained from reference TRBV5-1 and TRBJ2-2, is as follows: KAGVTQTPRYLIKTRGQQVTLSCSPISGHRSVSWYQQTPGQGLQFLFEYFSETQRNKGNFPGRFSGRQFSNSRSEMNVSTLELGDSALYLCASRDIANTGELFFGEGSRLTVL.

This clonotype was detected ten times or more. The rearrangement links TRBV9 to TRBJ2-1, with 7 positions matching TRBD1. Germline V gives CDR1 SGDLS, CDR2 YYNGEE. The ends lost 0 bases at V and 0 bases at J; junction bases unmatched: 6. The CDR3 length is 17 residues. The CDR3 DNA follows: TGTGCCAGCAGCGTAGGGGGACAGAGCCTCTCCTACAATGAGCAGTTCTTC. Its protein product is CASSVGGQSLSYNEQFF.

This clonotype was counted many times. The chain uses TRBV7-3 and TRBJ2-1; the D gene is possibly TRBD2 (5 bases). Germline values: CDR1 SGHTA, CDR2 FQGTGA. This CDR3 spans 15 amino acids. V was shortened by 5 bases and J by 7 bases, with 18 bases between the two germline ends. CDR3 amino acids: CASSQSTGEGNEQFF. The CDR3 coding sequence is TGTGCCAGCAGCCAATCAACCGGGGAAGGGAATGAGCAGTTCTTC. Together with reference TRBV7-3 and TRBJ2-1, the CDR3 gives the full variable domain: GAGVSQTPSNKVTEKGKYVELRCDPISGHTALYWYRQSLGQGPEFLIYFQGTGAADDSGLPNDRFFAVRPEGSVSTLKIQRTERGDSAVYLCASSQSTGEGNEQFFGPGTRLTVL.

At least ten counts were recorded for this clonotype. V and J are TRBV29-1 and TRBJ1-2, with a tentative D call TRBD1 (5 bases). Germline lookup yields CDR1 SQVTM and CDR2 ANQGSEA. The CDR3 has 10 residues. Deletions cut 7 bases from V and 6 bases from J, with 9 bases between. CDR3 amino acids: CSAGTDGYTF. The DNA of the CDR3 is TGCAGCGCGGGGACGGATGGCTACACCTTC.

The J gene is TRBJ2-7, the V gene TRBV5-1, with 8 positions matching TRBD2. V lost 0 bases and J lost 0; bases outside the gene matches: 2. The CDR3 covers 15 residues. The V gene's germline CDR1 is SGHRS and CDR2 YFSETQ. Here the CDR3 DNA reads TGCGCCAGCAGCTTGGAAGCGGGGGCCTCCTACGAGCAGTACTTC. The encoded protein is CASSLEAGASYEQYF. Full variable domain (outside the CDR3, taken from reference TRBV5-1 and TRBJ2-7): KAGVTQTPRYLIKTRGQQVTLSCSPISGHRSVSWYQQTPGQGLQFLFEYFSETQRNKGNFPGRFSGRQFSNSRSEMNVSTLELGDSALYLCASSLEAGASYEQYFGPGTRLTVT.

The sample holds many counts of this clonotype. Its ends do not fully match the called genes, so a read error is possible. This sequence joins TRBV15 and TRBJ2-4; possible D gene TRBD2, 5 bases. Looked up from germline, CDR1 is LNHNV and CDR2 is YYDKDF (reference sequence). The CDR3 contains 22 residues. CDR3 in amino acids: CATSRGYPTRRSSPLAKNIQYF. CDR3 in DNA: TGTGCTACCAGCAGAGGGTACCCCACAAGGCGAAGCTCCCCCCTAGCCAAAAACATTCAGTACTTC.

This clonotype was recorded at least ten times. The CDR3 protein is CASSQGKLAGDGNEQFF. Written as DNA, the CDR3 is TGCGCCAGCAGCCAAGGCAAGCTAGCGGGGGATGGGAATGAGCAGTTCTTC. The V and J genes are TRBV4-1 and TRBJ2-1, with 10 bases identical to TRBD2. V lost 1 base to trimming and J lost 7 bases; unmatched junction nucleotides: 10. The CDR3 sequence is 17 residues long. Looked up from germline, CDR1 is MGHRA and CDR2 is YSYEKL.

This clonotype has a count of ten or more. The rearrangement uses TRBV5-1 and TRBJ2-7; D uncertain. The CDR3 sequence is 16 residues long. Germline CDR1 reads SGHRS; CDR2 reads YFSETQ. Deletions cut 4 bases from V and 3 bases from J, with 20 bases between. CDR3 sequence reads: CASSSSAAPQSYEQYF. For the CDR3, the DNA is TGCGCCAGCAGCAGTAGTGCGGCTCCCCAAAGCTACGAGCAGTACTTC.

About this clonotype itself: A read error is possible here, since a much larger clone lies one base away. V gene TRBV3-1 combines with J gene TRBJ2-2; D is unresolved. CDR1 is LGHDT and CDR2 is YNNKEL in the germline V gene (reference sequence). The CDR3 is 16 residues long. Here the CDR3 reads CASSQPKLLGTWELFF. The CDR3 DNA reads TGTGCCAGCAGCCAACCGAAATTACTTGGCACCTGGGAGCTGTTTTTT.

This clonotype was seen ten or more times. This chain links TRBV5-1 with TRBJ2-1; a weak D match, TRBD1 (6 bases). From germline, CDR1 is SGHRS and CDR2 YFSETQ. The ends were cut back, 4 bases at V and 0 bases at J, with 23 bases in the middle. The CDR3 runs to 19 residues. CDR3 coding DNA: TGCGCCAGCAGCATACTCTCGGGGACAACCTTGAGCTCCTACAATGAGCAGTTCTTC. This gives the protein CASSILSGTTLSSYNEQFF.